This section outlines one T cell receptor beta chain sequence together with its context. The germline V gene encodes CDR1 SGDLS and CDR2 YYNGEE. The CDR3 consists of 14 residues. The ends were cut back, 3 bases at V and 2 bases at J, with 10 bases in the middle. This entry belongs to a study of neurological immune-mediated disorders. MiXCR, applied by TCRdb to the 5' RACE reads, yields one record per CDR3 protein. There are tens of thousands of distinct CDR3 sequences in the sample; approximately 17% occur only once, and about 16% lies in the top ten. The sample was PBMCs. The chain links TRBV9 to TRBJ2-3; unclear D gene. The receptor was derived from a woman in her 40s in good health. The CDR3 spells CASSGSGFTDTQYF. The CDR3 DNA sequence: TGTGCCAGCAGCGGTTCGGGCTTCACAGATACGCAGTATTTT.